This T cell receptor beta chain was captured in a study of blood T cell repertoires in COVID-19. Seattle patients were enrolled during active infection and followed longitudinally. Trimming took 3 bases from V and 8 from J; bases not matched to a gene: 8. The CDR3 runs 15 residues. Germline values: CDR1 SEHNR, CDR2 FQNEAQ (reference sequence). This table comes from immunoSEQ multiplex PCR, and its TCRdb copy is limited to in-frame clones, with some not included. The sample lists 300,000 to 350,000 clones; over 75% were seen once. The chain is built from TRBV7-9 and TRBJ1-4; 8 bases fit TRBD1. The TCR was taken from a woman in her thirties with COVID-19, enrolled during active disease. Sequencing was performed on peripheral blood. In DNA form, the CDR3 reads TGTGCCAGCAGCTTGGGGACAGGAGGACGCGAAAAACTGTTTTTT. This encodes CASSLGTGGREKLFF.